This T cell receptor (beta chain) was sequenced in a study of CD8+CD57+ T cells in acquired aplastic anemia. In the study overall: The average for DNA from sorted CD4+ and CD8+ cells was 3 to 4 ug.

The CDR3 length is 14 residues. The V end lost 2 bases, the J end lost 1 base, and 6 bases lay between the germline ends. Germline CDR1 reads ENHRY; CDR2 reads SYGVKD. Genomic DNA, serving as template, underwent TCR beta VDJ and CDR3 profiling. One entry per CDR3 protein results from TCRdb running MiXCR on the reads. The table shows around 160,000 distinct CDR3 sequences, with more than 45% occurring only once. Sequenced patients had shown CD8+CD57+ cell expansion by flow cytometry. The rearrangement links TRBV10-3 to TRBJ1-5; the D gene is possibly TRBD1 (5 bases). This clonotype was obtained from a human donor with aplastic anemia. The sequenced material came from sorted CD4+, CD8+, or CD8+CD57+ T cells (not recorded which) from PBMCs. The CDR3 spells CAISEAGSNQPQHF. The CDR3 DNA sequence: TGTGCCATCAGTGAGGCAGGGAGCAATCAGCCCCAGCATTTT.